This entry is about one TCR beta chain. The antigen remains unidentified. Data came from immunoSEQ multiplex PCR; TCRdb stores just in-frame clones and leaves some out. The sample yields approximately 5,200 clones, over 50% seen once. The germline V gene encodes CDR1 KGHSH and CDR2 LQKENI. CDR3 size: 13 residues. This specimen comes from a study of CD8 T cell repertoires and HIV-1 epitope variants. Study summary: Separate wells received one of Twenty-five Gag or Nef variant peptides.

Input material: cultured CD8+ T cells derived from PBMCs. The chain couples TRBV18 to TRBJ2-5; D is unclear. The J call may not be correct, given that the DNA end is closer to TRBJ2-7. The clonotype comes from a male donor with HIV. The DNA of the CDR3 is TGTGCCAGCTCACCAGATGGGCGTTCCGAGCAGTACTTC. Translating it yields CASSPDGRSEQYF.